The source of this T cell receptor (beta chain) is a study of T cells in Graves' hyperthyroidism and ophthalmopathy. Study-wide points: Ophthalmopathy and stable hyperthyroidism were told apart by a 13 V-J model.

Absence of ophthalmopathy progression within 18 months defined stable Graves' hyperthyroidism. Uncontrolled infection, other autoimmune disease, pregnancy or lactation disqualified patients from enrolment. Using RNA transcripts as the source, TCR beta CDR3 regions were amplified. First-round RT-PCR with HTBI primers amplified the TCR CDR3 region. TCRdb fed the multiplex PCR reads into MiXCR, producing one record per CDR3 protein. The table includes 300,000 to 400,000 distinct CDR3 sequences, roughly 13% detected once. In this sample, this clonotype turned up many times. Antigen unknown. Germline V gives CDR1 DFQATT, CDR2 SNEGSKA (reference sequence). The CDR3 runs 12 residues.

The chain recombines TRBV20-1 with TRBJ1-2, with 8 nucleotides matching TRBD1. The source material was blood. The receptor was isolated from a woman in her 30s with Graves' hyperthyroidism. This CDR3 is CRAGQGRDGYTF. The CDR3 region has the DNA TGCAGGGCCGGACAGGGACGGGATGGCTACACCTTC.